This is a list of T cell receptor beta chains from one sample in a study of blood T cell repertoires in COVID-19. Assay: immunoSEQ multiplex PCR; the TCRdb copy retains only in-frame clones and omits some. This repertoire shows 200,000 to 250,000 clones, around 80% found once; its top ten account for roughly 1.3%. The sample taken for sequencing was peripheral blood. The receptors were gathered from a woman aged 25-40 years with COVID-19, enrolled during active disease. Each CDR3 is given with its conserved first and last residue. The D gene is left open where the match is weak. Expanded clones are given a class, and other clones once, few, many or no size at all.

d_call: NA; j_call: TRBJ2-3; clone_size: NA; v_call: TRBV2; cdr3_aa: CASKDRPDTQYF; cdr3_nt: TGTGCCAGCAAGGACAGACCAGATACGCAGTATTTT
d_call: TRBD1; j_call: TRBJ1-3; clone_size: NA; v_call: TRBV19; cdr3_aa: CASSISGQFSGNTIYF; cdr3_nt: TGTGCCAGTAGTATCTCGGGACAGTTCTCTGGAAACACCATATATTTT
d_call: NA; j_call: TRBJ2-2; clone_size: NA; v_call: TRBV28; cdr3_aa: CASSAPGHGELFF; cdr3_nt: TGTGCCAGCAGTGCCCCGGGACACGGGGAGCTGTTTTTT
d_call: NA; j_call: TRBJ2-1; clone_size: few; v_call: TRBV5-5; cdr3_aa: CASSLAFREQFF; cdr3_nt: TGTGCCAGCAGCTTGGCTTTTCGGGAGCAGTTCTTC
d_call: NA; j_call: TRBJ2-3; clone_size: NA; v_call: TRBV4-3; cdr3_aa: CASSQDVAGGTDTQYF; cdr3_nt: TGCGCCAGCAGCCAAGATGTCGCGGGTGGCACAGATACGCAGTATTTT
d_call: NA; j_call: TRBJ2-1; clone_size: once; v_call: TRBV29-1; cdr3_aa: CSVEGRVTYNEQFF; cdr3_nt: TGCAGCGTTGAGGGCAGGGTAACCTACAATGAGCAGTTCTTC
d_call: TRBD2; j_call: TRBJ2-1; clone_size: few; v_call: TRBV6-1; cdr3_aa: CASSELAGGDNEQFF; cdr3_nt: TGTGCCAGCAGTGAACTAGCGGGGGGCGACAATGAGCAGTTCTTC
d_call: NA; j_call: TRBJ2-2; clone_size: NA; v_call: TRBV9; cdr3_aa: CASSVVVPPGELFF; cdr3_nt: TGTGCCAGCAGCGTAGTAGTTCCACCCGGGGAGCTGTTTTTT
d_call: NA; j_call: TRBJ1-4; clone_size: NA; v_call: TRBV6-6; cdr3_aa: CASRRNRAANEKLFF; cdr3_nt: TGTGCCAGCAGGCGAAACAGGGCAGCTAATGAAAAACTGTTTTTT
d_call: TRBD2; j_call: TRBJ2-4; clone_size: NA; v_call: TRBV7-9; cdr3_aa: CASRLTSGKNIQYF; cdr3_nt: TGTGCCAGCAGACTGACTAGCGGCAAAAACATTCAGTACTTC
d_call: TRBD1; j_call: TRBJ2-1; clone_size: once; v_call: TRBV6-5; cdr3_aa: CASSITTGWNEQFF; cdr3_nt: TGTGCCAGCAGTATTACGACAGGGTGGAATGAGCAGTTCTTC
d_call: TRBD2; j_call: TRBJ2-1; clone_size: NA; v_call: TRBV7-3; cdr3_aa: CASSLAGGSDEQFF; cdr3_nt: TGTGCCAGCAGCTTAGCGGGGGGTAGCGATGAGCAGTTCTTC
d_call: NA; j_call: TRBJ1-2; clone_size: once; v_call: TRBV6-6; cdr3_aa: CATMDKGPYGYTF; cdr3_nt: TGTGCCACCATGGACAAAGGTCCCTATGGCTACACCTTC
d_call: NA; j_call: TRBJ1-5; clone_size: NA; v_call: TRBV7-9; cdr3_aa: CTSSASYQPQHF; cdr3_nt: TGTACCAGCAGCGCTAGCTATCAGCCCCAGCATTTT
d_call: TRBD2; j_call: TRBJ2-5; clone_size: NA; v_call: TRBV19; cdr3_aa: CASSRNSGIQETQYF; cdr3_nt: TGTGCCAGTAGTCGAAATAGCGGGATACAAGAGACCCAGTACTTC
d_call: TRBD2; j_call: TRBJ2-5; clone_size: NA; v_call: TRBV19; cdr3_aa: CASSIGLLAGQETQYF; cdr3_nt: TGTGCCAGTAGTATAGGTTTACTAGCGGGGCAGGAGACCCAGTACTTC
d_call: TRBD1; j_call: TRBJ1-5; clone_size: NA; v_call: TRBV6-2/TRBV6-3; cdr3_aa: CASSYSRQGTSNQPQHF; cdr3_nt: TGTGCCAGCAGTTACTCTAGACAGGGAACGAGCAATCAGCCCCAGCATTTT
d_call: NA; j_call: TRBJ1-5; clone_size: NA; v_call: TRBV6-6; cdr3_aa: CASSYAPGGNQPQHF; cdr3_nt: TGTGCCAGCAGTTACGCGCCGGGTGGCAATCAGCCCCAGCATTTT
d_call: NA; j_call: TRBJ1-4; clone_size: NA; v_call: TRBV6-5; cdr3_aa: CASSRTANSREKLFF; cdr3_nt: TGTGCCAGCAGCCGCACCGCGAACAGCCGTGAAAAACTGTTTTTT
d_call: TRBD2; j_call: TRBJ2-2; clone_size: NA; v_call: TRBV7-9; cdr3_aa: CASPPSGGNTGELFF; cdr3_nt: TGTGCCAGCCCGCCAAGCGGGGGGAACACCGGGGAGCTGTTTTTT
d_call: NA; j_call: TRBJ1-3; clone_size: NA; v_call: TRBV7-9; cdr3_aa: CASYRGNTIYF; cdr3_nt: TGTGCCTCCTACCGTGGAAACACCATATATTTT
d_call: TRBD1; j_call: TRBJ2-2; clone_size: NA; v_call: TRBV7-9; cdr3_aa: CASSLAKTGPTGELFF; cdr3_nt: TGTGCCAGCAGCTTAGCGAAGACAGGGCCCACCGGGGAGCTGTTTTTT
d_call: NA; j_call: TRBJ1-1; clone_size: once; v_call: TRBV5-6; cdr3_aa: CASSLPSGNTEAFF; cdr3_nt: TGTGCCAGCAGCCTACCCTCAGGGAACACTGAAGCTTTCTTT
d_call: NA; j_call: TRBJ2-2; clone_size: NA; v_call: TRBV4-3; cdr3_aa: CASSQDGGRTGELFF; cdr3_nt: TGCGCCAGCAGCCAAGATGGGGGCCGGACCGGGGAGCTGTTTTTT
d_call: NA; j_call: TRBJ1-3; clone_size: NA; v_call: TRBV27; cdr3_aa: CASSLTGPPSGNTIYF; cdr3_nt: TGTGCCAGCAGTTTAACAGGTCCCCCATCTGGAAACACCATATATTTT
d_call: NA; j_call: TRBJ2-7; clone_size: NA; v_call: TRBV7-2; cdr3_aa: CASSLIPQEQYF; cdr3_nt: TGTGCCAGCAGCTTAATTCCCCAGGAGCAGTACTTC
d_call: TRBD1; j_call: TRBJ1-2; clone_size: NA; v_call: TRBV9; cdr3_aa: CASSVGQGDYGYTF; cdr3_nt: TGTGCCAGCAGCGTAGGACAGGGGGACTACGGCTACACCTTC
d_call: TRBD1; j_call: TRBJ2-7; clone_size: NA; v_call: TRBV5-1; cdr3_aa: CARPPGQGGYEQYF; cdr3_nt: TGCGCCAGGCCTCCGGGACAGGGGGGATACGAGCAGTACTTC
d_call: TRBD1; j_call: TRBJ1-1; clone_size: NA; v_call: TRBV19; cdr3_aa: CASSAGQGTEAFF; cdr3_nt: TGTGCCAGTAGTGCGGGACAGGGGACTGAAGCTTTCTTT
d_call: TRBD2; j_call: TRBJ2-3; clone_size: NA; v_call: TRBV24-1; cdr3_aa: CATSLSGTTDTQYF; cdr3_nt: TGTGCCACCAGTCTTAGCGGGACCACAGATACGCAGTATTTT
d_call: TRBD1; j_call: TRBJ1-4; clone_size: NA; v_call: TRBV3-1/TRBV3-2; cdr3_aa: CASSQGTGGEKLFF; cdr3_nt: TGTGCCAGCAGCCAAGGGACAGGGGGTGAAAAACTGTTTTTT
d_call: TRBD1; j_call: TRBJ1-6; clone_size: NA; v_call: TRBV19; cdr3_aa: CASSRTGTGGTPLHF; cdr3_nt: TGTGCCAGTAGTAGAACCGGGACAGGCGGGACACCCCTCCACTTT
d_call: NA; j_call: TRBJ2-5; clone_size: NA; v_call: TRBV6-1; cdr3_aa: CASSEQGGETQYF; cdr3_nt: TGTGCCAGCAGTGAACAGGGGGGAGAGACCCAGTACTTC
d_call: TRBD2; j_call: TRBJ2-2; clone_size: NA; v_call: TRBV19; cdr3_aa: CASSPSGTGTGELFF; cdr3_nt: TGTGCCAGTAGCCCTAGCGGGACGGGCACCGGGGAGCTGTTTTTT
d_call: TRBD1; j_call: TRBJ2-7; clone_size: NA; v_call: TRBV7-2; cdr3_aa: CASSPVPGQGTYEQYF; cdr3_nt: TGTGCCAGCAGCCCCGTTCCGGGACAGGGGACCTACGAGCAGTACTTC
d_call: TRBD1; j_call: TRBJ1-2; clone_size: NA; v_call: TRBV30; cdr3_aa: CAWSRQGPGGYTF; cdr3_nt: TGTGCCTGGAGTCGACAGGGCCCCGGTGGCTACACCTTC
d_call: TRBD2; j_call: TRBJ2-7; clone_size: NA; v_call: TRBV3-1/TRBV3-2; cdr3_aa: CASRLTSGSSYEQYF; cdr3_nt: TGTGCCAGCAGGCTGACTAGCGGGAGTTCCTACGAGCAGTACTTC
d_call: NA; j_call: TRBJ2-7; clone_size: few; v_call: TRBV7-3; cdr3_aa: CASSLGAVDEQYF; cdr3_nt: TGTGCCAGCAGCTTAGGAGCGGTTGACGAGCAGTACTTC
d_call: TRBD2; j_call: TRBJ2-1; clone_size: NA; v_call: TRBV6-5; cdr3_aa: CASRRGEMGEQFF; cdr3_nt: TGTGCCAGCAGACGGGGGGAAATGGGTGAGCAGTTCTTC
d_call: TRBD1; j_call: TRBJ1-2; clone_size: NA; v_call: TRBV28; cdr3_aa: CASRGTGKLRGYTF; cdr3_nt: TGTGCCAGCAGGGGGACAGGGAAGCTGCGTGGCTACACCTTC
d_call: NA; j_call: TRBJ2-7; clone_size: NA; v_call: TRBV11-2; cdr3_aa: CASSFKRKSYEQYF; cdr3_nt: TGTGCCAGCAGCTTTAAGCGGAAATCCTACGAGCAGTACTTC
d_call: TRBD2; j_call: TRBJ2-7; clone_size: NA; v_call: TRBV4-3; cdr3_aa: CASSQDWAGGSYEQYF; cdr3_nt: TGCGCCAGCAGCCAAGACTGGGCGGGGGGCTCGTACGAGCAGTACTTC
d_call: TRBD1; j_call: TRBJ2-2; clone_size: NA; v_call: TRBV25-1; cdr3_aa: CASSETGKAGELFF; cdr3_nt: TGTGCCAGCAGTGAGACAGGGAAGGCCGGGGAGCTGTTTTTT
d_call: TRBD1; j_call: TRBJ2-7; clone_size: few; v_call: TRBV7-2; cdr3_aa: CASSEQTGSGEQYF; cdr3_nt: TGTGCCAGCAGCGAACAGACAGGGAGCGGCGAGCAGTACTTC
d_call: TRBD1; j_call: TRBJ1-1; clone_size: NA; v_call: TRBV18; cdr3_aa: CASSSEGTGTEAFF; cdr3_nt: TGTGCCAGCTCATCAGAGGGGACAGGCACTGAAGCTTTCTTT
d_call: TRBD2; j_call: TRBJ2-5; clone_size: NA; v_call: TRBV25-1; cdr3_aa: CASSRTSGGAGRETQYF; cdr3_nt: TGTGCCAGCAGTCGGACTAGCGGGGGGGCGGGTCGAGAGACCCAGTACTTC
d_call: NA; j_call: TRBJ1-1; clone_size: NA; v_call: TRBV7-3; cdr3_aa: CATLGGPTNTEAFF; cdr3_nt: TGTGCCACCTTGGGGGGGCCTACTAACACTGAAGCTTTCTTT
d_call: NA; j_call: TRBJ2-7; clone_size: many; v_call: TRBV4-2; cdr3_aa: CASSQAGSQTNYEQYF; cdr3_nt: TGTGCCAGCAGCCAAGCAGGCAGCCAAACCAACTACGAGCAGTACTTC
d_call: NA; j_call: TRBJ2-5; clone_size: NA; v_call: TRBV7-6; cdr3_aa: CASSKYRETQYF; cdr3_nt: TGTGCCAGCTCAAAGTACAGAGAGACCCAGTACTTC
d_call: TRBD1; j_call: TRBJ2-7; clone_size: NA; v_call: TRBV19; cdr3_aa: CASSSGTGAYEQYF; cdr3_nt: TGTGCCAGTAGCTCCGGGACAGGGGCCTACGAGCAGTACTTC
d_call: TRBD2; j_call: TRBJ2-5; clone_size: NA; v_call: TRBV6-2/TRBV6-3; cdr3_aa: CASSPGTSYRETQYF; cdr3_nt: TGTGCCAGCAGTCCCGGGACTAGCTATCGGGAGACCCAGTACTTC
d_call: TRBD1; j_call: TRBJ2-6; clone_size: NA; v_call: TRBV28; cdr3_aa: CASSLPPGTGGSGANVLTF; cdr3_nt: TGTGCCAGCAGTCTCCCCCCCGGGACAGGAGGCTCTGGGGCCAACGTCCTGACTTTC
d_call: NA; j_call: TRBJ2-3; clone_size: NA; v_call: TRBV20-1; cdr3_aa: CSARDPDTQYF; cdr3_nt: TGCAGTGCTAGAGACCCGGATACGCAGTATTTT
d_call: NA; j_call: TRBJ2-2; clone_size: NA; v_call: TRBV6-4; cdr3_aa: CASSDSGGTGELFF; cdr3_nt: TGTGCCAGCAGTGACTCCGGCGGCACCGGGGAGCTGTTTTTT
d_call: NA; j_call: TRBJ1-2; clone_size: once; v_call: TRBV12-3/TRBV12-4; cdr3_aa: CASNVGQFDGYTF; cdr3_nt: TGTGCCAGCAACGTTGGACAGTTCGATGGCTACACCTTC
d_call: NA; j_call: TRBJ1-4; clone_size: NA; v_call: TRBV20-1; cdr3_aa: CSASWGDNEKLFF; cdr3_nt: TGCAGTGCTAGTTGGGGGGATAATGAAAAACTGTTTTTT
d_call: NA; j_call: TRBJ2-1; clone_size: NA; v_call: TRBV7-3; cdr3_aa: CASSSDNINEQFF; cdr3_nt: TGTGCCAGCAGCTCCGACAATATCAATGAGCAGTTCTTC
d_call: NA; j_call: TRBJ1-5; clone_size: NA; v_call: TRBV15; cdr3_aa: CATSRVRETNQPQHF; cdr3_nt: TGTGCCACCAGCAGAGTGCGGGAAACCAATCAGCCCCAGCATTTT